The 26 T cell receptor beta chains given below trace back to one sample, sequenced in a study of cytomegalovirus exposure and HLA in healthy donors. PCR amplification relied on 60 Vbeta primers (plus 13 Jbeta primers). Generated by immunoSEQ multiplex PCR, the TCRdb table keeps only in-frame clones and is missing some. This sample yields over 250,000 clones, of which about 75% are seen a single time; approximately 2.5% belongs to the top ten. Sample: PBMCs. These receptors were obtained from a female donor in good health and CMV-seronegative.

The rearrangement joins TRBV21-1 to TRBJ1-5. TRBV21-1 is a pseudogene. CDR3 length: 17 amino acids. The CDR3 sequence: CASSKKGLVGRHQPQHF. Written as DNA, the CDR3 is TGTGCCAGCAGCAAAAAGGGGCTGGTAGGGAGGCATCAGCCCCAGCATTTT.

This clone was detected a few times. The chain combines TRBV18 with TRBJ2-1; tentatively, D is TRBD2 (5 bases). V was pared by 3 bases and J by 7 bases, with 13 bases between. The germline CDR1 and CDR2 sequences are KGHSH and LQKENI. The CDR3 length is 14 residues. CDR3 nucleotides: TGTGCCAGCTCACCTCGGGAAGTTTGGAATGAGCAGTTCTTC. Protein product: CASSPREVWNEQFF.

This clone was seen a few times. The chain couples TRBV11-3 to TRBJ2-7, with a tentative D call TRBD1 (6 bases). The V end was cut by 2 bases, the J end by 5 bases, with 7 bases between. Germline V gene sequence: CDR1 SGHNT, CDR2 YENEEA. CDR3 length: 12 residues. The chain's CDR3 is CASSLHRDEQYF. The DNA for the CDR3 is TGTGCCAGCAGCTTACACAGGGACGAGCAGTACTTC.

The genes are TRBV27 and TRBJ2-1; D remains unclear. The CDR3 runs 14 residues. V was cut by 2 bases and J by 5 bases, with 10 bases left in between. CDR1 and CDR2 (germline): MNHEY, SMNVEV (reference sequence). This chain's CDR3 is CASSLVDWNNEQFF. In DNA, the CDR3 is TGTGCCAGCAGTTTAGTAGACTGGAACAATGAGCAGTTCTTC.

V and J are TRBV10-3 and TRBJ1-1; TRBD1 aligns across 8 bases. The CDR3 is made up of 15 amino acids. From germline, CDR1 is ENHRY and CDR2 SYGVKD. J was trimmed by 1 base and V by 2 bases; bases with no gene match: 3. This CDR3 reads CAISETDRGNTEAFF. Written as DNA, the CDR3 is TGTGCCATCAGTGAGACTGACAGGGGGAACACTGAAGCTTTCTTT.

The chain recombines TRBV11-2 with TRBJ1-1, with D perhaps matching TRBD1 (5 bases). The CDR3 is made up of 15 amino acids. Trimming took 1 base from V and 1 from J, leaving 10 bases between them. Germline V gene data show CDR1 as SGHAT and CDR2 as FQNNGV. The CDR3 spells CASSLVGRANTEAFF. The CDR3 nucleotides are TGTGCCAGCAGCTTAGTTGGCAGGGCGAACACTGAAGCTTTCTTT.

The chain combines TRBV2 with TRBJ1-1, with D perhaps TRBD1 (5 bases). Germline CDR1 is SNHLY and CDR2 is FYNNEI. V shed 5 bases and J shed 2 bases, with 9 bases lying between them. The CDR3 is 13 residues long. The DNA for the CDR3 is TGTGCCAGCAGTCCCCAGGGTAACACTGAAGCTTTCTTT. It yields the protein CASSPQGNTEAFF.

This chain uses TRBV28 with TRBJ1-2; D is uncertain. Per germline, CDR1 MDHEN and CDR2 SYDVKM. This CDR3 is built from 13 residues. V lost 4 bases, J lost 4 bases, and 10 bases lay in between. CDR3 region: CASSSDSPYGYTF. CDR3 sequence (DNA): TGTGCCAGCAGTTCCGACTCTCCCTATGGCTACACCTTC.

This clone was observed a handful of times. The chain joins TRBV7-6 to TRBJ2-1; D is perhaps TRBD2 (5 bases). Trimming cost V 5 bases and J 8 bases, with 10 bases left between them. The CDR3 loop spans 12 amino acids. CDR1 and CDR2 from the germline V gene are SGHVS and FNYEAQ. CDR3 protein: CASSASPDEQFF. The CDR3 bases are TGTGCCAGCAGCGCTAGCCCCGATGAGCAGTTCTTC.

With regard to this clone: One end of the junction fails to match germline, which may point to a read error. The chain links TRBV7-9 to TRBJ2-7; 12 bases map to TRBD1. CDR1 SEHNR and CDR2 FQNEAQ come from the germline V gene (reference sequence). The CDR3 covers 15 residues. The CDR3 reads CSSSPGTGGRNEQYF. The CDR3 DNA is TGTTCCAGCAGCCCCGGGACAGGGGGCAGGAACGAGCAGTACTTC.

The chain carries TRBV30 and TRBJ2-1, with D possibly TRBD2 on 5 matching bases. Germline V CDR1 and CDR2: GTSNPN, SVGIG (reference sequence). The V gene lost 0 bases and the J gene lost 4 bases, with 16 bases spanning the gap. This CDR3 is built from 16 residues. As DNA, the CDR3 is TGTGCCTGGAGTGTGGGTCTAGCTAACGTTTACAATGAGCAGTTCTTC. Encoded protein: CAWSVGLANVYNEQFF.

The chain has TRBV5-1 and TRBJ2-5, with 8 bases fitting TRBD2. The CDR3 is made up of 16 amino acids. Per germline, CDR1 SGHRS and CDR2 YFSETQ. After removal of 6 bases from V and 3 bases from J, the junction contained 13 bases not matched to a gene. CDR3 sequence reads: CASTQAVAGSEETQYF. CDR3 in DNA: TGCGCCAGCACCCAAGCGGTAGCGGGATCGGAAGAGACCCAGTACTTC. The variable domain in full, with the rest retrieved from reference TRBV5-1 and TRBJ2-5, is KAGVTQTPRYLIKTRGQQVTLSCSPISGHRSVSWYQQTPGQGLQFLFEYFSETQRNKGNFPGRFSGRQFSNSRSEMNVSTLELGDSALYLCASTQAVAGSEETQYFGPGTRLLVL.

The chain recombines TRBV4-1 with TRBJ1-5; D may be TRBD1 (5 bases). Looked up from germline, CDR1 is MGHRA and CDR2 is YSYEKL. V was shortened by 1 base and J by 0 bases, with 10 bases between the two germline ends. The CDR3 totals 16 residues. CDR3 amino acids: CASSQVGGDSNQPQHF. The CDR3 region has the DNA TGCGCCAGCAGCCAAGTCGGGGGGGATAGCAATCAGCCCCAGCATTTT.

The V and J genes are TRBV7-2 and TRBJ1-3; 10 bases line up with TRBD1. V was pared by 6 bases and J by 4 bases, with 6 bases of the junction left unmatched. The CDR3 sequence is 15 residues long. Germline values: CDR1 SGHTA, CDR2 FQGNSA. CDR3 residues: CASSYPGQGGNTIYF. CDR3 nucleotides: TGTGCCAGCAGTTATCCGGGACAGGGGGGAAACACCATATATTTT.

V gene TRBV10-3 combines with J gene TRBJ2-5; 8 bases are a match to TRBD2. The CDR3 spans 13 residues. The trim removed 7 bases at V and 5 bases at J, leaving 6 bases unmatched. Germline CDR1 reads ENHRY; CDR2 reads SYGVKD. CDR3 DNA: TGTGCCATCATGGCGGGAGGCCGGGAGACCCAGTACTTC. Its protein is CAIMAGGRETQYF.

The rearrangement links TRBV7-2 to TRBJ2-3; D gene uncertain. This CDR3 comprises 15 residues. Germline V gene sequence: CDR1 SGHTA, CDR2 FQGNSA. Between the trimmed V and J ends, which lost 3 bases and 2 bases, there was a span of 12 bases. CDR3 region: CASSLASLNTDTQYF. DNA for the CDR3: TGTGCCAGCAGCTTGGCCTCCTTGAACACAGATACGCAGTATTTT.

This clone was found a few times. The V gene is TRBV4-2, the J gene TRBJ2-2, with TRBD2 matching over 7 bases. Trimming cost V 0 bases and J 6 bases; bases outside gene matches: 1. From germline, CDR1 is LGHNA and CDR2 YNFKEQ. The CDR3 loop spans 14 amino acids. The CDR3 loop reads CASSQEREPGELFF. CDR3 sequence (DNA): TGTGCCAGCAGCCAAGAGCGGGAGCCCGGGGAGCTGTTTTTT.

This chain connects TRBV7-6 to TRBJ2-1; TRBD2 is a possible D gene (5 bases). Deletions cut 4 bases from V and 10 bases from J, with 17 bases between. The CDR3 consists of 14 residues. Germline CDR1 reads SGHVS; CDR2 reads FNYEAQ. CDR3 sequence: CASSSVNSAEEQFF. The CDR3, as DNA: TGTGCCAGCAGCTCGGTGAATAGCGCAGAAGAGCAGTTCTTC.

This chain joins TRBV9 and TRBJ2-1, with a possible D match to TRBD2 (6 bases). The CDR3 loop spans 14 amino acids. V lost 0 bases and J 9 bases, leaving 13 bases between the germline ends. Germline lookup yields CDR1 SGDLS and CDR2 YYNGEE. The CDR3 region has the DNA TGTGCCAGCAGCGTAGCTACGGAGGGATTTGAGCAGTTCTTC. It translates to CASSVATEGFEQFF.

The rearrangement joins TRBV6-1 to TRBJ2-7, with 10 bases aligning to TRBD1. The V gene's germline CDR1 is MNHNS and CDR2 SASEGT. J gave up 7 bases and V 5 bases, and 8 bases lay outside the gene matches. The CDR3 is made up of 14 amino acids. For the CDR3, the DNA is TGTGCCAGCAGTTCGACGGACAGGGGGTGGGAGCAGTACTTC. Amino acid sequence: CASSSTDRGWEQYF.

The V call is TRBV5-1, the J call TRBJ2-6; 7 bases fit TRBD2. CDR1 and CDR2 from the germline V gene are SGHRS and YFSETQ. This CDR3 has 14 residues. V dropped 7 bases and J dropped 2; count of bases not matched to a gene: 3. The CDR3 is CASGGDAGANVLTF. The CDR3, as DNA: TGCGCCAGCGGGGGGGACGCTGGGGCCAACGTCCTGACTTTC.

The chain links TRBV21-1 to TRBJ2-7; TRBD1 reflects the table's D call only, with no check against the DNA. TRBV21-1 counts as a pseudogene. The CDR3 contains 15 residues. CDR3 in amino acids: CANTIPLFSSYEQYF. The CDR3 nucleotides read TGTGCCAACACAATCCCCCTGTTCAGCTCCTACGAGCAGTACTTC.

The chain employs TRBV13 and TRBJ2-3, with 7 nucleotides matching TRBD2. CDR1 is PRHDT, CDR2 FYEKMQ, per germline (reference sequence). The CDR3 has 16 residues. V lost 5 bases and J lost 4; bases outside the gene matches: 12. The CDR3 loop reads CASSVRGGSKADTQYF. The CDR3 region has the DNA TGTGCCAGCAGCGTGCGAGGCGGGAGTAAGGCAGATACGCAGTATTTT. The whole variable domain, remainder taken from reference TRBV13 and TRBJ2-3, is AAGVIQSPRHLIKEKRETATLKCYPIPRHDTVYWYQQGPGQDPQFLISFYEKMQSDKGSIPDRFSAQQFSDYHSELNMSSLELGDSALYFCASSVRGGSKADTQYFGPGTRLTVL.

Regarding this clone: Other nucleotide sequences in the sample specify the same CDR3. The chain links TRBV18 to TRBJ2-5; TRBD2 matches 10 bases. The CDR3 is 15 amino acids. Germline lookup yields CDR1 KGHSH and CDR2 LQKENI. Trimming removed 0 bases from V and 2 bases from J; junction bases left unmatched: 0. CDR3 amino acids: CASSPPLAGQETQYF. CDR3 DNA sequence: TGTGCCAGCTCACCACCACTAGCGGGGCAAGAGACCCAGTACTTC.

The CDR3 reads CASSTPRKGFGTEAFF. In nucleotides, the CDR3 is TGTGCCAGTAGTACCCCCAGGAAGGGGTTTGGTACTGAAGCTTTCTTT. V usage is TRBV19 and J usage is TRBJ1-1, with TRBD1 as a possible D gene (5 bases). Deletions cut 4 bases from V and 5 bases from J, with 20 bases between. The CDR3 is 16 amino acids. The germline V gene encodes CDR1 LNHDA and CDR2 SQIVND (reference sequence).

This clone was counted a few times. V is TRBV28 and J is TRBJ1-2; D remains ambiguous. The CDR3 has 14 amino acids. V lost 1 base and J 1 base, leaving 7 bases between the germline ends. CDR1 MDHEN and CDR2 SYDVKM come from the germline V gene. The CDR3 reads CASSLSAGNYGYTF. Written as DNA, the CDR3 is TGTGCCAGCAGTTTATCCGCGGGTAACTATGGCTACACCTTC.